These 26 T cell receptor beta chains originate from one sample sequenced in a study of blood T cell repertoires in COVID-19. Using immunoSEQ multiplex PCR, the repertoire was profiled, and TCRdb retains in-frame clones only, with some absent. The sample contains 180,000 or so clones, around 79% of which appear only once. Sequencing was done on a sample of PBMCs or T cells enriched from blood (not recorded which). These receptors all come from a man over 45 who had recovered from COVID-19.

The chain uses TRBV5-1 and TRBJ2-7; perhaps TRBD1 as D (5 bases). Trimming stripped 4 bases from V and 0 bases from J, with 11 bases between. Germline values: CDR1 SGHRS, CDR2 YFSETQ. The CDR3 runs to 14 residues. The CDR3 here is CASSGDSVSYEQYF. The CDR3 DNA follows: TGCGCCAGCAGCGGCGACAGCGTCTCCTACGAGCAGTACTTC. Based on the CDR3 plus reference TRBV5-1 and TRBJ2-7, the full variable domain is KAGVTQTPRYLIKTRGQQVTLSCSPISGHRSVSWYQQTPGQGLQFLFEYFSETQRNKGNFPGRFSGRQFSNSRSEMNVSTLELGDSALYLCASSGDSVSYEQYFGPGTRLTVT.

This clone occurred a few times. The chain uses TRBV7-2 and TRBJ2-1; perhaps TRBD2 as D (5 bases). Germline values: CDR1 SGHTA, CDR2 FQGNSA. V was shortened by 2 bases and J by 5 bases, with 10 bases between the two germline ends. The CDR3 has 14 residues. The CDR3 DNA reads TGTGCCAGCAGCTTATCCGGACTTAACAATGAGCAGTTCTTC. It yields the protein CASSLSGLNNEQFF.

CDR3 bases: TGTGCCAGTAGTATTGGGGCGACCCTAGGTTTGGGTACGCAGTATTTT. Its protein is CASSIGATLGLGTQYF. The chain joins TRBV19 to TRBJ2-3; possibly TRBD1 for D (5 bases). The V gene's germline CDR1 is LNHDA and CDR2 SQIVND (reference sequence). The V gene lost 3 bases and the J gene lost 8 bases, with 21 bases spanning the gap. CDR3 length: 16 residues.

The rearrangement uses TRBV5-4 and TRBJ2-7; 9 bases match TRBD2. The CDR3 consists of 16 residues. Losses at the gene ends were 0 bases for V and 2 bases for J; bases not matched to a gene: 6. The germline V gene encodes CDR1 SGHNT and CDR2 YYREEE (reference sequence). The chain's CDR3 is CASSLASSGTAYEQYF. The DNA of the CDR3 is TGTGCCAGCAGCTTGGCCTCTAGCGGGACCGCCTACGAGCAGTACTTC.

The chain employs TRBV19 and TRBJ2-7; 12 bases are shared with TRBD2. The germline V gene has CDR1 LNHDA and CDR2 SQIVND (reference sequence). The CDR3 is made up of 15 amino acids. V was clipped by 4 bases and J by 7 bases; unmatched bases: 8. The CDR3 reads CASSTLAGGFREQYF. For the CDR3, the DNA is TGTGCCAGTAGTACCCTAGCGGGAGGGTTTCGGGAGCAGTACTTC. Drawing the rest from reference TRBV19 and TRBJ2-7, the complete variable domain is DGGITQSPKYLFRKEGQNVTLSCEQNLNHDAMYWYRQDPGQGLRLIYYSQIVNDFQKGDIAEGYSVSREKKESFPLTVTSAQKNPTAFYLCASSTLAGGFREQYFGPGTRLTVT.

The rearrangement joins TRBV28 to TRBJ1-3; no clear D gene. Germline CDR1 and CDR2: MDHEN and SYDVKM. The length of the CDR3 is 15 residues. Trimming took off 2 bases at V and 0 bases at J, with 8 bases between the two ends. The CDR3, as DNA: TGTGCCAGCAGTTTACCCCGAGACTCTGGAAACACCATATATTTT. The encoded protein is CASSLPRDSGNTIYF.

The chain combines TRBV5-5 with TRBJ2-2, with D unclear. Germline CDR1 SGHKS, CDR2 YYEKEE (reference sequence). The CDR3 runs 14 residues. Trimming left V 0 bases short and J 1 base short, with 4 bases between. CDR3 amino acids: CASSLGLNTGELFF. The CDR3 region has the DNA TGTGCCAGCAGCTTGGGACTGAACACCGGGGAGCTGTTTTTT.

V gene TRBV7-2 combines with J gene TRBJ2-7, with a weak D call TRBD2 (6 bases). V was pared by 0 bases and J by 5 bases, with 8 bases between. Germline CDR1 and CDR2: SGHTA and FQGNSA. The CDR3 extends over 13 amino acids. The CDR3 spells CASSLAGGNEQYF. The CDR3 nucleotides are TGTGCCAGCAGCTTAGCGGGGGGAAACGAGCAGTACTTC.

V usage is TRBV5-4 and J usage is TRBJ1-2, with D perhaps TRBD1 (6 bases). V was pared by 4 bases and J by 4 bases, with 14 bases between. In germline, CDR1 is SGHNT, CDR2 YYREEE (reference sequence). This CDR3 region has 14 residues. CDR3 loop: CASSPTGQSYGYTF. The CDR3 DNA is TGTGCCAGCAGCCCTACAGGACAGTCCTATGGCTACACCTTC.

CDR3 bases: TGTGCCAGTCACCCGCGAGCGGGTGAAAAACTGTTTTTT. Amino acids: CASHPRAGEKLFF. The chain links TRBV28 to TRBJ1-4; D uncertain. From germline, CDR1 is MDHEN and CDR2 SYDVKM. The CDR3 spans 13 residues. The V gene lost 9 bases and the J gene lost 7 bases, with 15 bases spanning the gap.

V is TRBV27 and J is TRBJ1-2, with 7 bases lining up with TRBD1. V was pared by 4 bases and J by 1 base, with 6 bases of the junction left unmatched. This CDR3 is 15 amino acids long. Germline V gene data show CDR1 as MNHEY and CDR2 as SMNVEV (reference sequence). This CDR3 is CASSSPRQGNYGYTF. In nucleotides, the CDR3 is TGTGCCAGCAGTTCTCCACGACAGGGTAACTATGGCTACACCTTC.

The J gene is TRBJ1-2, the V gene TRBV19; D perhaps matches TRBD1 (6 bases). Between the trimmed V and J ends, which lost 3 bases and 3 bases, there was a span of 11 bases. CDR1 and CDR2 (germline): LNHDA, SQIVND (reference sequence). This CDR3 has 14 amino acids. CDR3 loop: CASSIFQGYYGYTF. For the CDR3, the DNA is TGTGCCAGTAGTATCTTTCAGGGGTACTATGGCTACACCTTC.

The rearrangement joins TRBV7-9 to TRBJ2-7; a possible D gene is TRBD1 (5 bases). Germline CDR1 reads SEHNR; CDR2 reads FQNEAQ (reference sequence). The CDR3 spans 13 residues. V dropped 7 bases and J dropped 4 bases, with 14 bases sitting between them. This CDR3 is CASMSGARYEQYF. CDR3 DNA sequence: TGTGCCAGCATGAGTGGGGCGCGATACGAGCAGTACTTC.

The chain has TRBV6-5 and TRBJ1-1, with D unclear. Germline values: CDR1 MNHEY, CDR2 SVGAGI. The CDR3 contains 13 residues. Trimming removed 8 bases from V and 0 bases from J, with 10 bases in between. The CDR3 nucleotides are TGTGCCAGCCAGCCCAGGTTGAACACTGAAGCTTTCTTT. It specifies CASQPRLNTEAFF.

The CDR3 DNA follows: TGTGCCAGCAGATTACAGGGGGAGGTCTATGGCTACACCTTC. This codes for CASRLQGEVYGYTF. The genes are TRBV13 and TRBJ1-2; TRBD1 agrees at 8 bases. Germline values: CDR1 PRHDT, CDR2 FYEKMQ (reference sequence). The CDR3 length is 14 residues. Germline trimming cut 6 bases from V and 4 bases from J; bases unmatched to any gene: 7.

The rearrangement uses TRBV11-2 and TRBJ1-6; tentatively, D is TRBD1 (6 bases). The CDR3 consists of 14 residues. CDR1 and CDR2 from the germline V gene are SGHAT and FQNNGV. V lost 5 bases, J lost 7 bases, and 12 bases lay in between. The CDR3 DNA reads TGTGCCAGCAGCATGCAGGGGCTGAATTCACCCCTCCACTTT. Its protein is CASSMQGLNSPLHF.

V gene TRBV27 combines with J gene TRBJ1-6; TRBD1 might be the D (5 bases). Germline CDR1 reads MNHEY; CDR2 reads SMNVEV (reference sequence). The CDR3 runs 15 residues. V was trimmed by 3 bases and J by 3 bases, leaving 9 bases between them. The CDR3 here is CASSFGADYNSPLHF. Written as DNA, the CDR3 is TGTGCCAGCAGTTTTGGGGCAGACTATAATTCACCCCTCCACTTT.

This chain links TRBV2 with TRBJ2-7; possible D gene TRBD1, 5 bases. Between the trimmed V and J ends, which lost 2 bases and 0 bases, there was a span of 14 bases. From germline, CDR1 is SNHLY and CDR2 FYNNEI. There are 16 residues in the CDR3. This CDR3 reads CASSEFAGALSYEQYF. CDR3 nucleotides: TGTGCCAGCAGTGAATTCGCTGGGGCCCTCTCCTACGAGCAGTACTTC.

The CDR3 sequence is CASSYQGDWTEAFF. Written as DNA, the CDR3 is TGCGCCAGCAGCTACCAGGGGGATTGGACTGAAGCTTTCTTT. The chain is built from TRBV5-1 and TRBJ1-1; TRBD1 matches at 7 bases. Trimming at V came to 3 bases and at J to 5 bases, leaving 7 bases not matched to a gene. The CDR3 spans 14 residues. Germline CDR1 and CDR2: SGHRS and YFSETQ.

This chain links TRBV3-1 (or the pseudogene TRBV3-2) with TRBJ2-2; TRBD1 is a possible D gene (6 bases). V shed 2 bases and J shed 3 bases, with 7 bases lying between them. The CDR3 covers 14 residues. Germline loops: CDR1 LGHDT, CDR2 YNNKEL (reference sequence). The CDR3 protein is CASSQWTDTGELFF. In nucleotides, the CDR3 is TGTGCCAGCAGCCAATGGACAGACACCGGGGAGCTGTTTTTT.

In its sample, this clone was seen a few times. The genes are TRBV4-2 and TRBJ2-3; maybe TRBD2 (5 bases). Germline CDR1 is LGHNA and CDR2 is YNFKEQ. Deletions cut 0 bases from V and 1 base from J, with 11 bases between. The CDR3 sequence is 16 residues long. CDR3 nucleotides: TGTGCCAGCAGCCAAGAGGCTAGCCCACGCACAGATACGCAGTATTTT. It is translated as CASSQEASPRTDTQYF.

The chain couples TRBV6-2 or TRBV6-3 to TRBJ2-7; D is possibly TRBD1 (6 bases). Trimming removed 0 bases from V and 4 bases from J, with 10 bases in between. CDR1 is MNHEY and CDR2 is SVGEGT in the germline V gene. The CDR3 sequence is 14 residues long. The CDR3 DNA reads as TGTGCCAGCAGTTACTCCGGACAGAATTACGAGCAGTACTTC. Residues: CASSYSGQNYEQYF.

The rearrangement uses TRBV1 and TRBJ2-4; no check of the table's D call, TRBD2, against the DNA was made. TRBV1 is classified as a pseudogene. This CDR3 is built from 16 residues. The chain's CDR3 is CTSSFLEPEDFHIQYF. The DNA for the CDR3 is TGCACCAGCAGCTTCCTCGAGCCGGAGGACTTTCACATTCAGTACTTC.

The rearrangement links TRBV11-2 to TRBJ2-5; D possibly corresponds to TRBD2 (6 bases). The germline V and J ends were trimmed by 5 bases and 5 bases, with 12 bases remaining between them. CDR3 size: 13 residues. Germline assignment: CDR1 SGHAT and CDR2 FQNNGV. In DNA form, the CDR3 reads TGTGCCAGCAGCCTGGGACGGGGGGAGACCCAGTACTTC. As protein: CASSLGRGETQYF.

This chain links TRBV27 with TRBJ1-5; 7 nucleotides line up with TRBD1. Losses at the gene ends were 6 bases for V and 5 bases for J; bases not matched to a gene: 10. In germline, CDR1 is MNHEY, CDR2 SMNVEV (reference sequence). The CDR3 is 15 amino acids. The CDR3 bases are TGTGCCAGCAGCAGACGACAGGGTTTTCATCAGCCCCAGCATTTT. Its translation is CASSRRQGFHQPQHF.

Here the CDR3 DNA reads TGTGCCAGCAGCTTTGGGGGCGATGAGCAGTTCTTC. Translation: CASSFGGDEQFF. The V gene is TRBV7-9, the J gene TRBJ2-1, with a possible D match to TRBD1 (6 bases). The CDR3 sequence is 12 residues long. Germline values: CDR1 SEHNR, CDR2 FQNEAQ (reference sequence). V shed 3 bases and J shed 8 bases, with 8 bases lying between them.